The 24 T cell receptor beta chains below come from one sample, sequenced in a study of vaccination and CD4 T cells after COVID-19. For these TCRs, the target antigens are not known. Treatment in this sample: approximately nine-day PBMC culture with coronavirus spike peptide pools or control peptides (ViraFEST assay). Cultured CD4+ T-cell DNA underwent Oncomine TCR Beta short-read sequencing. MiXCR, run by TCRdb on the PCR reads, gives a single entry per CDR3 protein. The data show 15,000 to 20,000 distinct CDR3 sequences, approximately 49% seen once. Sequenced sample: CD4+ T cells from blood, cultured in vitro. The receptor source for this set is a human donor who had recovered from COVID-19.

The genes are TRBV30 and TRBJ1-5; D unclear. There are 13 residues in the CDR3. V was shortened by 1 base and J by 0 bases, with 4 bases between the two germline ends. Germline V gene data show CDR1 as GTSNPN and CDR2 as SVGIG (reference sequence). The CDR3 here is CAWSGDSNQPQHF. CDR3 in DNA: TGTGCCTGGAGTGGGGATAGCAATCAGCCCCAGCATTTT. The whole variable domain, remainder taken from reference TRBV30 and TRBJ1-5, is SQTIHQWPATLVQPVGSPLSLECTVEGTSNPNLYWYRQAAGRGLQLLFYSVGIGQISSEVPQNLSASRPQDRQFILSSKKLLLSDSGFYLCAWSGDSNQPQHFGDGTRLSIL.

This clonotype was detected only a few times. The chain carries TRBV6-1 and TRBJ1-1; D is ambiguous. CDR1 is MNHNS, CDR2 SASEGT, per germline. The CDR3 runs to 15 residues. V was clipped by 6 bases and J by 0 bases, with 14 bases between them. DNA of the CDR3: TGTGCCAGCAGCCTGACACCGGGATTGAACACTGAAGCTTTCTTT. It yields the protein CASSLTPGLNTEAFF.

The chain has TRBV18 and TRBJ2-2; 10 nucleotides align to TRBD2. The germline V gene has CDR1 KGHSH and CDR2 LQKENI. V trimming: 5 bases; J trimming: 4 bases; junction bases outside the gene matches: 4. This CDR3 contains 15 residues. CDR3 nucleotide sequence: TGTGCCAGCTCATCGGGACTAGCGTCCACCGGGGAGCTGTTTTTT. Protein sequence: CASSSGLASTGELFF. Looking up the rest from reference TRBV18 and TRBJ2-2 gives the full variable domain: NAGVMQNPRHLVRRRGQEARLRCSPMKGHSHVYWYRQLPEEGLKFMVYLQKENIIDESGMPKERFSAEFPKEGPSILRIQQVVRGDSAAYFCASSSGLASTGELFFGEGSRLTVL.

The V and J genes are TRBV5-6 and TRBJ1-6; tentative D call: TRBD1 (5 bases). This CDR3 contains 15 residues. V lost 4 bases and J lost 3, with 11 bases in between. Per the germline V gene, CDR1 is SGHDT and CDR2 is YYEEEE. The CDR3 is CASSPMQGYNSPLHF. CDR3 coding DNA: TGTGCCAGCAGCCCTATGCAGGGCTATAATTCACCCCTCCACTTT.

CDR3 nucleotides: TGTGCCAGCAGCTCCGACGGCGGGAGTATTTACAATGAGCAGTTCTTC. Translation: CASSSDGGSIYNEQFF. The chain joins TRBV7-2 to TRBJ2-1, with 7 bases lining up with TRBD2. There are 16 residues in the CDR3. The junction had 10 bases not matched to a gene; V was cut back by 4 bases and J by 4 bases. From germline, CDR1 is SGHTA and CDR2 FQGNSA.

The chain recombines TRBV20-1 with TRBJ1-1, with 7 bases identical to TRBD1. Germline V gene lookup returns CDR1 DFQATT and CDR2 SNEGSKA (reference sequence). The ends lost 2 bases at V and 4 bases at J; junction bases unmatched: 4. This CDR3 region has 13 residues. Here the CDR3 reads CSARRTGATEAFF. The CDR3 nucleotides read TGCAGTGCTAGACGTACAGGGGCCACTGAAGCTTTCTTT.

This clonotype showed up just a few times. The CDR3 here is CASLEGSGQPQHF. Written as DNA, the CDR3 is TGTGCCAGCTTAGAGGGGTCCGGGCAGCCCCAGCATTTT. The chain combines TRBV18 with TRBJ1-5, with a tentative D call TRBD1 (5 bases). V dropped 7 bases and J dropped 7 bases, with 14 bases sitting between them. Germline V gene data show CDR1 as KGHSH and CDR2 as LQKENI. This CDR3 region has 13 residues.

This clonotype was seen only once. V gene TRBV14 combines with J gene TRBJ2-7, with D perhaps TRBD2 (5 bases). The ends were cut back, 4 bases at V and 5 bases at J, with 15 bases in the middle. CDR1 and CDR2 (germline): SGHDN, FVKESK. This CDR3 contains 14 residues. The CDR3 loop reads CASSLYGVENEQYF. For the CDR3, the DNA is TGTGCCAGCAGCCTCTACGGGGTCGAAAACGAGCAGTACTTC.

The rearrangement joins TRBV6-1 to TRBJ2-1; maybe TRBD1 (6 bases). Trimming pared 8 bases from V and 6 bases from J, leaving 11 bases between. This CDR3 is 12 amino acids long. Germline V gene data show CDR1 as MNHNS and CDR2 as SASEGT. CDR3 DNA sequence: TGTGCCAGCCTAGCACAGGGCAATGAGCAGTTCTTC. This sequence encodes CASLAQGNEQFF.

The chain joins TRBV10-2 to TRBJ2-2, with 8 bases fitting TRBD1. Germline-derived CDR1 and CDR2 are WSHSY and SAAADI. This CDR3 is built from 15 residues. The V and J ends lost 2 bases and 3 bases, in that order; junction bases with no gene match: 2. CDR3 sequence (DNA): TGCGCCAGCAGTGAGCAGGGGGCGCACACCGGGGAGCTGTTTTTT. Amino acids: CASSEQGAHTGELFF.

The V call is TRBV19, the J call TRBJ2-6; D assignment may be TRBD1 or TRBD2 (6 bases each). The CDR3 is made up of 17 amino acids. Trimming shortened V by 5 bases and J by 2 bases, and 16 bases separated the two germline ends. Germline V gene data show CDR1 as LNHDA and CDR2 as SQIVND (reference sequence). The CDR3 sequence: CASSPGSGEAGANVLTF. In DNA, the CDR3 is TGTGCCAGTAGTCCTGGTTCAGGGGAGGCTGGGGCCAACGTCCTGACTTTC.

The CDR3 DNA follows: TGCGCCAGCAGTGAAGGCAGGGGATCCTACAATGAGCAGTTCTTC. Translation: CASSEGRGSYNEQFF. This chain links TRBV10-1 with TRBJ2-1, with D tentatively TRBD1 (6 bases). Trimming cost V 3 bases and J 1 base, with 10 bases left between them. The CDR3 runs to 15 residues. In germline, CDR1 is WNHNN, CDR2 SYGVQD (reference sequence).

This clonotype was counted only a few times. V usage is TRBV7-2 and J usage is TRBJ2-7; D not resolved. The CDR3 consists of 15 residues. CDR1 is SGHTA and CDR2 is FQGNSA in the germline V gene. Deletions cut 5 bases from V and 2 bases from J, with 16 bases between. Here the CDR3 DNA reads TGTGCCAGCAGCAGTAATAGTGGCCCAGCCTACGAGCAGTACTTC. Translation gives CASSSNSGPAYEQYF.

The rearrangement joins TRBV24-1 to TRBJ2-3; D unresolved. CDR1 is KGHDR, CDR2 SFDVKD, per germline. The CDR3 covers 13 residues. The V end lost 9 bases, the J end lost 4 bases, and 13 bases lay between the germline ends. This chain's CDR3 is CATAPKGPDTQYF. The CDR3 nucleotides read TGTGCCACCGCACCTAAGGGCCCAGATACGCAGTATTTT.

The chain uses TRBV20-1 and TRBJ1-1; no reliable D call. This CDR3 contains 14 residues. Trimming shortened V by 8 bases and J by 2 bases, and 18 bases separated the two germline ends. Germline V gives CDR1 DFQATT, CDR2 SNEGSKA (reference sequence). In DNA form, the CDR3 reads TGCAGTACGAACCCTTTTACTGGAAACACTGAAGCTTTCTTT. Translated, it gives CSTNPFTGNTEAFF.

The rearrangement joins TRBV7-3 to TRBJ2-7; D is unresolved. The length of the CDR3 is 14 residues. Deletions cut 5 bases from V and 5 bases from J, with 16 bases between. Germline lookup yields CDR1 SGHTA and CDR2 FQGTGA. The CDR3 spells CASSRAGDVNEQYF. The CDR3 DNA is TGTGCCAGCAGCAGGGCCGGCGACGTCAACGAGCAGTACTTC.

The J gene is TRBJ1-2, the V gene TRBV14, with D unresolved. CDR3 length equals 13 residues. The V end lost 4 bases, the J end lost 3 bases, and 9 bases lay between the germline ends. Germline-derived CDR1 and CDR2 are SGHDN and FVKESK. The CDR3 DNA follows: TGTGCCAGCAGCCGGGAAGCTCACTATGGCTACACCTTC. It translates to CASSREAHYGYTF.

The V and J genes are TRBV12-3 or TRBV12-4 and TRBJ2-2; D may be TRBD1 or TRBD2 (7 bases each). V lost 4 bases and J lost 5, with 11 bases in between. The CDR3 consists of 14 residues. The CDR3 sequence: CASSSRGGTGELFF. CDR3 in DNA: TGTGCCAGCAGTTCCAGGGGGGGGACCGGGGAGCTGTTTTTT.

The rearrangement joins TRBV20-1 to TRBJ2-7, with 7 bases lining up with TRBD2. The J segment lost 2 bases and the V segment lost 3 bases, leaving 4 bases of the junction unmatched. The CDR3 loop spans 13 amino acids. Germline V gene data show CDR1 as DFQATT and CDR2 as SNEGSKA (reference sequence). The CDR3 sequence is CSASRDYPYEQYF. CDR3 sequence (DNA): TGCAGTGCTAGCCGGGACTACCCCTACGAGCAGTACTTC.

V is TRBV7-9 and J is TRBJ2-3; no clear D. The CDR3 covers 15 residues. CDR1 is SEHNR and CDR2 is FQNEAQ in the germline V gene (reference sequence). With 7 bases removed from V and 2 bases from J, the gap between germline ends came to 16 bases. CDR3 sequence reads: CASTTGSYYTDTQYF. The CDR3 DNA follows: TGTGCCAGCACCACTGGATCGTACTACACAGATACGCAGTATTTT.

The J gene is TRBJ2-7, the V gene TRBV28; D not resolved. The V end lost 6 bases, the J end lost 8 bases, and 20 bases lay between the germline ends. This CDR3 spans 14 amino acids. Germline CDR1 MDHEN, CDR2 SYDVKM. DNA of the CDR3: TGTGCCAGCAGGCCCCCGAGTGCCTACGAGCAGCAGTACTTC. Its protein is CASRPPSAYEQQYF. Variable domain in full (rest from reference TRBV28 and TRBJ2-7): DVKVTQSSRYLVKRTGEKVFLECVQDMDHENMFWYRQDPGLGLRLIYFSYDVKMKEKGDIPEGYSVSREKKERFSLILESASTNQTSMYLCASRPPSAYEQQYFGPGTRLTVT.

CDR3 sequence: CSAERPTSGKETQYF. The CDR3 DNA reads as TGCAGTGCCGAGCGTCCGACTAGCGGGAAAGAGACCCAGTACTTC. The chain couples TRBV20-1 to TRBJ2-5, with 11 bases fitting TRBD2. The CDR3 sequence is 15 residues long. V lost 6 bases to trimming and J lost 3 bases; unmatched junction nucleotides: 9. Germline CDR1 DFQATT, CDR2 SNEGSKA (reference sequence).

The V call is TRBV4-2, the J call TRBJ1-5; 7 bases are a match to TRBD1. V dropped 6 bases and J dropped 7; count of bases not matched to a gene: 9. This CDR3 spans 14 amino acids. Germline CDR1 LGHNA, CDR2 YNFKEQ. The CDR3 bases are TGTGCCAGCAGTCGGACAGGACGCCGGCAGCCCCAGCATTTT. It specifies CASSRTGRRQPQHF.

DNA of the CDR3: TGTGCCAGCAGTCGCGGGAGTGAGGGCTACAATGAGCAGTTCTTC. Translated, it gives CASSRGSEGYNEQFF. This sequence joins TRBV12-3 or TRBV12-4 and TRBJ2-1, with TRBD2 matching over 7 bases. CDR3 length: 15 residues. The V segment lost 5 bases and the J segment 3 bases; nucleotides outside the gene matches: 7.